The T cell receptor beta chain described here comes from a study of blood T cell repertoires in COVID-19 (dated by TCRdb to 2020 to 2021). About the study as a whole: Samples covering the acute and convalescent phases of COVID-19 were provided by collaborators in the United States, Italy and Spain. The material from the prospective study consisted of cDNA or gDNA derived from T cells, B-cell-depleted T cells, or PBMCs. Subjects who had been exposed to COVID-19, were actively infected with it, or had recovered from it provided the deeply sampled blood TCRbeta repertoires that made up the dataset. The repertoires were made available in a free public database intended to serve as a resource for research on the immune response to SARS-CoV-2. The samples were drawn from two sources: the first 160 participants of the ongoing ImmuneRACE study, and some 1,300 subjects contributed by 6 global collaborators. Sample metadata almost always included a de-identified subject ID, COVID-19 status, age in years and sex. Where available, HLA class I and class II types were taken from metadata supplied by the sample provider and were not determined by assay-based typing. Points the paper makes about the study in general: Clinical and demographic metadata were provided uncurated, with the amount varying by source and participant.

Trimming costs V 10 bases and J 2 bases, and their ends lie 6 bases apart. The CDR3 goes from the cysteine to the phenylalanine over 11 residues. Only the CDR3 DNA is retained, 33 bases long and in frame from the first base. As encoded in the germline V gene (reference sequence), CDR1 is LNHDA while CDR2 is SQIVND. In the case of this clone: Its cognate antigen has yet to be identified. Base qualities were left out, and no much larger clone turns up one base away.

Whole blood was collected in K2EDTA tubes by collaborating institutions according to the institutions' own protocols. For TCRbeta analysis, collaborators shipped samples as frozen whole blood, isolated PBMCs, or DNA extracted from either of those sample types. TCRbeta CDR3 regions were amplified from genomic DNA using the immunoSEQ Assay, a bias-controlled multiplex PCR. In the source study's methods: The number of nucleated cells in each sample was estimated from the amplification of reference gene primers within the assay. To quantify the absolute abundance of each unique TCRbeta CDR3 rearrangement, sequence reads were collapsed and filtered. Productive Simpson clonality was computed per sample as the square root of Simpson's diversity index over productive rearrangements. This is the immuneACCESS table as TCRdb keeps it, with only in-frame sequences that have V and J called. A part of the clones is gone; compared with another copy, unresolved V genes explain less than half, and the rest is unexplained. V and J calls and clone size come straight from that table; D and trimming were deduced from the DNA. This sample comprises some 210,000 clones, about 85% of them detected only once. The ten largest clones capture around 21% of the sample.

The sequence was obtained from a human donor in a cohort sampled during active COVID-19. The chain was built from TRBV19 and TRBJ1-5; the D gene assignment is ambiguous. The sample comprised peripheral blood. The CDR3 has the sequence CATGGNQPQHF. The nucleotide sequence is TGTGCCACTGGAGGCAATCAGCCCCAGCATTTT.